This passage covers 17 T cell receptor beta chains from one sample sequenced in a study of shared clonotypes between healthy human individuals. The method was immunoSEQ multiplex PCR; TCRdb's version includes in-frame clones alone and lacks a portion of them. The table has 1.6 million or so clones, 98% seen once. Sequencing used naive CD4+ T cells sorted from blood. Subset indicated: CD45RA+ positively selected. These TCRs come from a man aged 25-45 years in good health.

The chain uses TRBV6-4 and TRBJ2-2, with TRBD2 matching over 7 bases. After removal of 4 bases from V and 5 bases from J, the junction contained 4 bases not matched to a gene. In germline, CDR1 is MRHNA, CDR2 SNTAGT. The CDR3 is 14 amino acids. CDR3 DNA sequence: TGTGCCAGCAGTGTCCTAGCGGCGACCGGGGAGCTGTTTTTT. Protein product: CASSVLAATGELFF.

CDR3 in amino acids: CASSETGKNHYEQYF. In DNA, the CDR3 is TGCGCCAGCAGTGAGACGGGGAAAAATCACTACGAGCAGTACTTC. The J gene is TRBJ2-7, the V gene TRBV10-1, with D perhaps matching TRBD2 (5 bases). The germline V gene encodes CDR1 WNHNN and CDR2 SYGVQD (reference sequence). Trimming removed 2 bases from V and 3 bases from J, with 14 bases in between. The length of the CDR3 is 15 residues.

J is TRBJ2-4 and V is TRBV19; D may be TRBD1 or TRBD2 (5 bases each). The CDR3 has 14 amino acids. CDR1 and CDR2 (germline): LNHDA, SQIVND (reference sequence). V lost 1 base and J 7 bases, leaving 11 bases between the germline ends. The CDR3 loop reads CASSIAGRGNIQYF. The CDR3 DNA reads TGTGCCAGTAGTATAGCCGGACGGGGCAACATTCAGTACTTC.

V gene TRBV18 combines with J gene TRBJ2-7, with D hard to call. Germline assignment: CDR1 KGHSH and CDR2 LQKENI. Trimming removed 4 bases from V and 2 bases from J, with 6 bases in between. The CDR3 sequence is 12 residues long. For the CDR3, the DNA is TGTGCCAGCTCACAAAATGCCTACGAGCAGTACTTC. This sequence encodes CASSQNAYEQYF.

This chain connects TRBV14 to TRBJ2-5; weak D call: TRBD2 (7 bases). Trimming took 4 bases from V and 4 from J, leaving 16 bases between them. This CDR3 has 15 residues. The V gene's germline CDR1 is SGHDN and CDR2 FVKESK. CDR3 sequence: CASSPLRGAPETQYF. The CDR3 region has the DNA TGTGCCAGCAGCCCACTCCGGGGGGCCCCAGAGACCCAGTACTTC.

In DNA form, the CDR3 reads TGCGCCAGCAGTCTAGCGTTGAGTGTGGGGAAGACTGGAAACACCATATATTTT. The encoded protein is CASSLALSVGKTGNTIYF. J is TRBJ1-3 and V is TRBV10-2, with D unclear. The CDR3 consists of 18 residues. Germline V gives CDR1 WSHSY, CDR2 SAAADI. The V end lost 5 bases, the J end lost 2 bases, and 22 bases lay between the germline ends.

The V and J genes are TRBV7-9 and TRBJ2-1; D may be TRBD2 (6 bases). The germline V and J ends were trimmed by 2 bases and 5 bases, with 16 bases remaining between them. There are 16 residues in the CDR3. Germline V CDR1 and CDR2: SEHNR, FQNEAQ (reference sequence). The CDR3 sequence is CASSLKVGREDNEQFF. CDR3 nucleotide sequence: TGTGCCAGCAGCTTAAAAGTTGGCAGGGAGGACAATGAGCAGTTCTTC.

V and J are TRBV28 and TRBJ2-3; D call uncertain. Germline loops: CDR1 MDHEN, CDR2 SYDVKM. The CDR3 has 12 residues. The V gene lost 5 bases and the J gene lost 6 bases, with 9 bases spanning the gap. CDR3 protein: CASSPNRDTQYF. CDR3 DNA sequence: TGTGCCAGCAGTCCCAATAGGGATACGCAGTATTTT.

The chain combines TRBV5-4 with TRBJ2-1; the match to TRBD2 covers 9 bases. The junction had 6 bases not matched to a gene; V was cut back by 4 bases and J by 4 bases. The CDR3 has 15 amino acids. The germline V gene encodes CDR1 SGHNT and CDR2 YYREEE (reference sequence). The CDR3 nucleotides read TGTGCCAGCAGCCCTGGACTAGCGACGTACAATGAGCAGTTCTTC. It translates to CASSPGLATYNEQFF.

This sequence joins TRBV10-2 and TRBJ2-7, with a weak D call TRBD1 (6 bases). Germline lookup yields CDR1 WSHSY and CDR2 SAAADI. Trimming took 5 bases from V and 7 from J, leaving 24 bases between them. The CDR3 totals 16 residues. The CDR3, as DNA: TGCGCCAGCAGTTACCCCCGGCCCCAGGACAGTGGGGAGCAGTACTTC. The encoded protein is CASSYPRPQDSGEQYF.

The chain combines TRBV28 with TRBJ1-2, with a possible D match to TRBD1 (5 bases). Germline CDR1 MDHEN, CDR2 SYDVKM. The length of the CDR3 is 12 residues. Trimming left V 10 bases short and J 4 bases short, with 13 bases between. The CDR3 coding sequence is TGTGCCACCCCTTCGAGGGGCTATGGCTACACCTTC. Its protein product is CATPSRGYGYTF.

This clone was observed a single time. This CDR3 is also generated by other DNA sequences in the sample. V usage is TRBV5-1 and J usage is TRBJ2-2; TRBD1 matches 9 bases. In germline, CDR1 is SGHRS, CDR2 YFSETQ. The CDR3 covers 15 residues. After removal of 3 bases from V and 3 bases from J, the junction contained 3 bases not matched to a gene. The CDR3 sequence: CASSSDRGDTGELFF. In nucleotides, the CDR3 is TGCGCCAGCAGCTCGGACAGGGGAGACACCGGGGAGCTGTTTTTT.

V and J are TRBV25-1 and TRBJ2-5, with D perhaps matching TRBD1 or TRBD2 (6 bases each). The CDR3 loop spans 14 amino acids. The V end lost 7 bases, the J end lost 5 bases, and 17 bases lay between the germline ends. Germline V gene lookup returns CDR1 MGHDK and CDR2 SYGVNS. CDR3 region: CASTPAGGGETQYF. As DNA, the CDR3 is TGTGCCAGCACCCCAGCCGGGGGCGGTGAGACCCAGTACTTC.

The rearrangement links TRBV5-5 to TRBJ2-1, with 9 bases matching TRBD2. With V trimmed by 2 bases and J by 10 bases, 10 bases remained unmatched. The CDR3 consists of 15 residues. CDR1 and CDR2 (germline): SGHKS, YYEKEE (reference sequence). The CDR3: CASSFWTSVGNEQFF. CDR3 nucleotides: TGTGCCAGCAGCTTTTGGACTAGCGTAGGAAACGAGCAGTTCTTC.

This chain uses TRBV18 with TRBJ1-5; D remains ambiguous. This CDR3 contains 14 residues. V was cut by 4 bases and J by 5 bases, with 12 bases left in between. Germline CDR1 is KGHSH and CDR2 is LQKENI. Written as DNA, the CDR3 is TGTGCCAGCTCACTAGCCGGGAAGGATCAGCCCCAGCATTTT. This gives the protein CASSLAGKDQPQHF.

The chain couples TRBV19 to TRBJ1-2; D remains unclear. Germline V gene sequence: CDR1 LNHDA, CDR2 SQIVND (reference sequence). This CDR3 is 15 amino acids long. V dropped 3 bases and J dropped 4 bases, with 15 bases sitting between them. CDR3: CASSISTSKGYGYTF. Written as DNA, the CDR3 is TGTGCCAGTAGTATTAGTACAAGTAAGGGCTATGGCTACACCTTC.

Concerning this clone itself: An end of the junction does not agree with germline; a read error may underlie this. The DNA of the CDR3 is TGTGCCTGGAGTGTAAGAGGATCCGCGGCTAACTTC. Its translation: CAWSVRGSAANF. The V gene is TRBV30, the J gene TRBJ2-7; no reliable D call. The CDR3 consists of 12 residues. The germline CDR1 and CDR2 sequences are GTSNPN and SVGIG (reference sequence).